These 4 T cell receptor beta chains originate from one sample sequenced in a study of shared clonotypes between healthy human individuals. Method: immunoSEQ multiplex PCR; TCRdb's copy keeps in-frame clones and lacks some. The sample has roughly 2,000,000 clones, over 85% seen once. Only CD45RO-negative cells positively selected for CCR7 counted as naive CD8 cells, so terminally differentiated effector memory CD45RA+ cells were excluded. The sequenced sample was naive CD8+ T cells from PBMCs. Receptor source: a young man in good health. Some clones in this sample may be carry-over from other donors' samples.

The chain has TRBV5-1 and TRBJ2-3; 13 bases are a match to TRBD2. Looked up from germline, CDR1 is SGHRS and CDR2 is YFSETQ. The CDR3 has 18 residues. The trim removed 1 base at V and 3 bases at J, leaving 8 bases unmatched. The CDR3 nucleotides are TGCGCCAGCAGCTTGTGGACTAGCGGGAGTGGGATGACAGATACGCAGTATTTT. Its translation: CASSLWTSGSGMTDTQYF. The whole variable domain, filled in from reference TRBV5-1 and TRBJ2-3, reads KAGVTQTPRYLIKTRGQQVTLSCSPISGHRSVSWYQQTPGQGLQFLFEYFSETQRNKGNFPGRFSGRQFSNSRSEMNVSTLELGDSALYLCASSLWTSGSGMTDTQYFGPGTRLTVL.

Regarding this clone: Germline and junction disagree at one end, which may indicate a read error. V and J are TRBV7-6 and TRBJ2-7; maybe TRBD2 (6 bases). The CDR3 consists of 15 residues. Germline V gives CDR1 SGHVS, CDR2 FNYEAQ. In DNA form, the CDR3 reads TGTGCCAGCAGCTGGCTGGAGGGGCCTGCCTACCAGCAGTACTTC. Protein sequence: CASSWLEGPAYQQYF. The complete variable domain, with remaining parts taken from reference TRBV7-6 and TRBJ2-7, reads GAGVSQSPRYKVTKRGQDVALRCDPISGHVSLYWYRQALGQGPEFLTYFNYEAQQDKSGLPNDRFSAERPEGSISTLTIQRTEQRDSAMYRCASSWLEGPAYQQYFGPGTRLTVT.

This clone was counted a single time. The genes are TRBV19 and TRBJ1-3; TRBD1 might be the D (6 bases). Per germline, CDR1 LNHDA and CDR2 SQIVND (reference sequence). This CDR3 is 12 amino acids long. V lost 9 bases and J lost 4, with 10 bases in between. The CDR3 nucleotides are TGTGCCAGCCGGGACAACGGAAACACCATATATTTT. Protein: CASRDNGNTIYF. The full variable domain, its missing parts supplied by reference TRBV19 and TRBJ1-3, is DGGITQSPKYLFRKEGQNVTLSCEQNLNHDAMYWYRQDPGQGLRLIYYSQIVNDFQKGDIAEGYSVSREKKESFPLTVTSAQKNPTAFYLCASRDNGNTIYFGEGSWLTVV.

The chain couples TRBV4-3 to TRBJ2-7, with 11 bases matching TRBD2. J lost 3 bases, V lost 0 bases, and 10 bases had no gene match. The CDR3 spans 18 residues. The germline V gene has CDR1 LGHNA and CDR2 YSLEER. Here the CDR3 DNA reads TGCGCCAGCAGCCAAGAGGGGAAACAACTAGCGGGAGTCTACGAGCAGTACTTC. This gives the protein CASSQEGKQLAGVYEQYF.